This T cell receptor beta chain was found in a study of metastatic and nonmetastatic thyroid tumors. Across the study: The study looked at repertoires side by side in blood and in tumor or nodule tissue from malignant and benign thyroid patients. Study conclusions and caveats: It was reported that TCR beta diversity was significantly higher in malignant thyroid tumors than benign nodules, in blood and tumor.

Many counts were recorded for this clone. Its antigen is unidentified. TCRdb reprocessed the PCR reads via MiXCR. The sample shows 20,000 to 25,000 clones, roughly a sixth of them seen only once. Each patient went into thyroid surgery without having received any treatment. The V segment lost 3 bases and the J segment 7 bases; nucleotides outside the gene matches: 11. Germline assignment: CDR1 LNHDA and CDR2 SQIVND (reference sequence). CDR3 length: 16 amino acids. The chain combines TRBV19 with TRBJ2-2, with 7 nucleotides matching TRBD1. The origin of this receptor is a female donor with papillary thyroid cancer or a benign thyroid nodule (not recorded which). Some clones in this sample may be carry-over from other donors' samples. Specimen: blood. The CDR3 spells CASSISTGEWSGELFF. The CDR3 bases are TGTGCCAGTAGTATCAGCACAGGGGAGTGGAGCGGGGAGCTGTTTTTT.